Listed here are 12 T cell receptor beta chains from one sample, sequenced in a study of CD8+ T cells in alopecia areata. RNA, once extracted, was reverse transcribed into cDNA for use as the sequencing template. Profiling relied on immunoSEQ multiplex PCR, and the TCRdb table lists in-frame clones only, not all of them. Among about 200,000 clones listed, 50% to 60% were seen once. The input for sequencing was CD4+ T cells sorted from blood, taken at week 0. The receptors shown here come from a human donor with alopecia areata.

This chain joins TRBV9 and TRBJ1-6; D call uncertain. Trimming cost V 0 bases and J 9 bases, with 10 bases left between them. Germline V gives CDR1 SGDLS, CDR2 YYNGEE. This CDR3 has 14 amino acids. The CDR3 coding sequence is TGTGCCAGCAGCGTAGAAGTTAAAAGTTCACCCCTCCACTTT. Translating gives CASSVEVKSSPLHF.

The chain recombines TRBV2 with TRBJ2-3; no clear D gene. The V and J ends lost 8 bases and 3 bases respectively, with 15 bases between them. This CDR3 has 14 residues. Germline CDR1 SNHLY, CDR2 FYNNEI. The CDR3 nucleotides are TGTGCCAGCTTGAGAGCCTCTGGTACAGATACGCAGTATTTT. Protein sequence: CASLRASGTDTQYF.

This clone was seen a few times. This chain joins TRBV4-1 and TRBJ2-5, with 10 nucleotides matching TRBD2. Germline CDR1 is MGHRA and CDR2 is YSYEKL. CDR3 length: 16 residues. The junction had 7 bases not matched to a gene; V was cut back by 1 base and J by 5 bases. CDR3 DNA sequence: TGCGCCAGCAGCCAAGTAGCGGGGGGACGAGAGGAGACCCAGTACTTC. Translation gives CASSQVAGGREETQYF.

The chain employs TRBV7-6 and TRBJ1-2; 11 positions match TRBD1. The CDR3 contains 16 residues. J was trimmed by 5 bases and V by 4 bases; bases with no gene match: 9. The germline gives CDR1 SGHVS, CDR2 FNYEAQ. The CDR3 reads CASSSTSGTGGYGYTF. DNA for the CDR3: TGTGCCAGCAGCTCAACTTCGGGGACAGGGGGTTATGGCTACACCTTC.

This clone came up a few times. The chain recombines TRBV7-2 with TRBJ2-3, with 10 positions matching TRBD2. V dropped 7 bases and J dropped 6; count of bases not matched to a gene: 10. The germline V gene has CDR1 SGHTA and CDR2 FQGNSA. The CDR3 consists of 15 residues. The CDR3 DNA is TGTGCCAGCACCCCGAGCGGGAGGGCCTCGGATACGCAGTATTTT. Translation gives CASTPSGRASDTQYF. Combining the CDR3 with reference TRBV7-2 and TRBJ2-3 gives the whole variable domain GAGVSQSPSNKVTEKGKDVELRCDPISGHTALYWYRQSLGQGLEFLIYFQGNSAPDKSGLPSDRFSAERTGGSVSTLTIQRTQQEDSAVYLCASTPSGRASDTQYFGPGTRLTVL.

The CDR3 loop reads CASSPGLTVQFF. The CDR3 region has the DNA TGTGCCAGCAGCCCGGGACTGACCGTGCAGTTCTTC. The chain employs TRBV6-1 and TRBJ2-1; perhaps TRBD2 as D (6 bases). The V end lost 6 bases, the J end lost 12 bases, and 15 bases lay between the germline ends. This CDR3 comprises 12 residues. Germline lookup yields CDR1 MNHNS and CDR2 SASEGT.

This clone was detected once. This sequence joins TRBV9 and TRBJ2-3; D is possibly TRBD2 (6 bases). This CDR3 has 15 residues. V lost 0 bases and J 0 bases, leaving 8 bases between the germline ends. CDR1 and CDR2 (germline): SGDLS, YYNGEE. CDR3 loop: CASSVVGTSTDTQYF. The CDR3 DNA sequence: TGTGCCAGCAGCGTAGTCGGGACTAGCACAGATACGCAGTATTTT. Full variable domain (missing parts from reference TRBV9 and TRBJ2-3): DSGVTQTPKHLITATGQRVTLRCSPRSGDLSVYWYQQSLDQGLQFLIQYYNGEERAKGNILERFSAQQFPDLHSELNLSSLELGDSALYFCASSVVGTSTDTQYFGPGTRLTVL.

The chain couples TRBV27 to TRBJ1-3; maybe TRBD1 (6 bases). Looked up from germline, CDR1 is MNHEY and CDR2 is SMNVEV (reference sequence). V lost 5 bases, J lost 0 bases, and 20 bases lay in between. The CDR3 has 18 amino acids. This CDR3 is CASSPTGPLTSSGNTIYF. CDR3 in DNA: TGTGCCAGCAGTCCGACAGGACCTCTTACCTCCTCTGGAAACACCATATATTTT.

The chain uses TRBV10-3 and TRBJ2-2; D may be TRBD1 or TRBD2 (5 bases each). This CDR3 spans 14 amino acids. CDR1 is ENHRY and CDR2 is SYGVKD in the germline V gene. V lost 7 bases and J lost 5, with 14 bases in between. The CDR3 sequence: CAIKGTGGTGELFF. The CDR3 bases are TGTGCCATCAAGGGGACGGGTGGAACCGGGGAGCTGTTTTTT.

The genes are TRBV21-1 and TRBJ1-2; the table's D gene call, TRBD1, was not cross checked with the DNA. TRBV21-1 is reported as a pseudogene. This CDR3 has 17 amino acids. The CDR3 DNA reads as TGTGCCAGCAGCAAAGGTTTTTGGTTTCCGCCAGGGCGCGGCTACACCTTC. Its protein product is CASSKGFWFPPGRGYTF.

This clone has ten or more counts. The chain joins TRBV18 to TRBJ1-2, with 8 bases aligning to TRBD1. This CDR3 comprises 14 residues. V shed 0 bases and J 7 bases; nucleotides not matched to a gene: 4. CDR1 is KGHSH and CDR2 is LQKENI in the germline V gene. CDR3 loop: CASSPPDRVVGYTF. CDR3 nucleotide sequence: TGTGCCAGCTCACCACCGGACAGGGTGGTTGGCTACACCTTC.

This clone was seen more than once but under ten times. CDR3 in amino acids: CSVVAAGTYNEQFF. In DNA form, the CDR3 reads TGCAGCGTTGTTGCGGCGGGGACCTACAATGAGCAGTTCTTC. This sequence joins TRBV29-1 and TRBJ2-1; weak D call: TRBD2 (6 bases). Germline V gene sequence: CDR1 SQVTM, CDR2 ANQGSEA. Trimming pared 4 bases from V and 2 bases from J, leaving 12 bases between. CDR3 length: 14 residues.